This T cell receptor beta chain was profiled in a study of T-cell memory formation after mild COVID-19. Across the study: There were largely donor-specific TCR clusters. Study observations and caveats: Shrinking CD4+ clones resided mostly in CM and EM, and CD8+ ones in EMRA.

This clonotype was detected a few times. Antigen unknown. The germline gives CDR1 KGHDR, CDR2 SFDVKD. The J segment lost 1 base and the V segment lost 9 bases, leaving 5 bases of the junction unmatched. This CDR3 spans 14 amino acids. TCRdb re-analysed the 5' RACE reads in MiXCR, keeping a single row per CDR3 protein. Among fewer than 250,000 distinct CDR3 sequences listed, around 25% were seen once. The sequence derives from an adult woman who had mild COVID-19 (a few samples of this study predate the infection). Cell type and time point are not known. The chain combines TRBV24-1 with TRBJ2-3; 8 nucleotides align to TRBD2. Material: PBMCs or a T cell subset sorted from them (not recorded which). The CDR3 DNA is TGTGCCACCGGAGAGACTAGCGGCACAGATACGCAGTATTTT. Translating it yields CATGETSGTDTQYF.